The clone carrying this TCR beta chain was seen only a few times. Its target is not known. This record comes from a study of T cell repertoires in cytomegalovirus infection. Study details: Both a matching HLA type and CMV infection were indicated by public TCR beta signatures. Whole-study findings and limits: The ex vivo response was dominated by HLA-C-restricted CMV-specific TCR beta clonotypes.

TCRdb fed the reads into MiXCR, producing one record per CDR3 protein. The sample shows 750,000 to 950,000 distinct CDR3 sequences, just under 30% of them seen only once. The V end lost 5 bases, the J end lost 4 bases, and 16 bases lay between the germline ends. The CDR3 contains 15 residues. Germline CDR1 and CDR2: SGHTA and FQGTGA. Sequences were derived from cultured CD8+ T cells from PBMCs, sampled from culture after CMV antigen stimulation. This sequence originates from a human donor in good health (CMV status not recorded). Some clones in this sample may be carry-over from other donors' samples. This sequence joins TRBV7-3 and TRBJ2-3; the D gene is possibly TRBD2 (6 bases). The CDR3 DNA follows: TGTGCCAGCAGCCCAACGGGCGGGGATGCAGATACGCAGTATTTT. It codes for CASSPTGGDADTQYF.